This T cell receptor (beta chain) was recorded in a study of human versus mouse CDR3 diversity and MHC coevolution. TCRdb's copy holds only in-frame clones and misses some; the assay was immunoSEQ multiplex PCR. The sample contains about 81,000 clones, around 95% of which appear only once. This CDR3 region has 15 residues. V gave up 0 bases and J gave up 4 bases, with 12 bases separating them. Per the germline V gene, CDR1 is SGHTA and CDR2 is FQGNSA. What was sequenced was naive CD4+ T cells from blood. As for subset: CD45RO-negative CD62L-positive naive CD4 T cells. The chain has TRBV7-2 and TRBJ1-2; D unclear. The receptor was isolated from a person aged 25 to 69 in good health. The chain's CDR3 is CASSLAIRSFYGYTF. In DNA form, the CDR3 reads TGTGCCAGCAGCTTAGCAATACGGAGTTTCTATGGCTACACCTTC. Combining the CDR3 with reference TRBV7-2 and TRBJ1-2 gives the whole variable domain GAGVSQSPSNKVTEKGKDVELRCDPISGHTALYWYRQSLGQGLEFLIYFQGNSAPDKSGLPSDRFSAERTGGSVSTLTIQRTQQEDSAVYLCASSLAIRSFYGYTFGSGTRLTVV.